These 7 T cell receptor beta chains came from one sample sequenced in a study of beta chain features in type 1 diabetes. What was sequenced were expressed TCRB transcripts, since all of the isolated RNA had been reverse transcribed. Measured with immunoSEQ multiplex PCR; TCRdb has only the in-frame clones, and not every one. The sample yields hundreds of thousands of clones, roughly a sixth seen once. The sequencing input was naive CD4+ T cells from blood. The receptors here all came from a man between 18 and 35 years old in good health.

V usage is TRBV10-3 and J usage is TRBJ1-1; possibly TRBD1 for D (6 bases). This CDR3 comprises 22 residues. Deletions cut 0 bases from V and 2 bases from J, with 31 bases between. The germline gives CDR1 ENHRY, CDR2 SYGVKD. The CDR3 DNA is TGTGCCATCAGTGAGTCGATGATCTTGTACAGGGAAAACGTCGGGTCAAACACTGAAGCTTTCTTT. Protein: CAISESMILYRENVGSNTEAFF.

This chain uses TRBV10-3 with TRBJ2-5, with TRBD1 matching 8 bases. This CDR3 region has 13 residues. Germline lookup yields CDR1 ENHRY and CDR2 SYGVKD. The J segment lost 3 bases and the V segment lost 11 bases, leaving 8 bases of the junction unmatched. The CDR3 DNA follows: TGTGCCCACCGACAGGGGCGAGAAGAGACCCAGTACTTC. Protein sequence: CAHRQGREETQYF.

The V gene is TRBV11-2, the J gene TRBJ2-1; 7 nucleotides match TRBD1. The CDR3 loop spans 13 amino acids. Germline CDR1 and CDR2: SGHAT and FQNNGV. With 5 bases clipped from V and 7 bases from J, the junction kept 5 bases outside the gene matches. This CDR3 is CASSDHRGNEQFF. The CDR3 nucleotides read TGTGCCAGCAGCGACCACAGGGGAAATGAGCAGTTCTTC.

In this sample, this clone turned up a few times. CDR3 bases: TGTGCCATCAGGCCTTCTGGGACAGGGGGCTGGAACGAGCAGTACTTC. It codes for CAIRPSGTGGWNEQYF. The rearrangement joins TRBV10-3 to TRBJ2-7, with 12 bases lining up with TRBD1. This CDR3 region has 16 residues. The ends lost 6 bases at V and 5 bases at J; junction bases unmatched: 11. Germline CDR1 reads ENHRY; CDR2 reads SYGVKD.

This chain joins TRBV28 and TRBJ1-4; no definite D call. CDR1 and CDR2 from the germline V gene are MDHEN and SYDVKM. V was clipped by 6 bases and J by 8 bases, with 19 bases between them. The CDR3 totals 15 residues. CDR3 DNA: TGTGCCAGCAGCAGCCCGGGATCCCACCGGGAAAAACTGTTTTTT. This encodes CASSSPGSHREKLFF.

The chain combines TRBV27 with TRBJ2-2; D assignment may be TRBD1 or TRBD2 (6 bases each). This CDR3 has 15 residues. The germline V gene encodes CDR1 MNHEY and CDR2 SMNVEV (reference sequence). Trimming shortened V by 6 bases and J by 4 bases, and 15 bases separated the two germline ends. The CDR3 sequence is CASSLGGQGTGELFF. The CDR3 DNA reads TGTGCCAGCAGCCTTGGGGGGCAGGGCACCGGGGAGCTGTTTTTT.

V gene TRBV20-1 combines with J gene TRBJ2-3; the D is unclear. CDR1 is DFQATT, CDR2 SNEGSKA, per germline (reference sequence). The CDR3 extends over 11 amino acids. V was trimmed by 6 bases and J by 6 bases, leaving 10 bases between them. DNA for the CDR3: TGCAGTGCCCCTCGTGGGGATACGCAGTATTTT. Amino acid sequence: CSAPRGDTQYF.